Listed here are 26 T cell receptor beta chains from one sample, sequenced in a study of cytomegalovirus exposure and HLA in healthy donors. The PCR was carried out with 60 Vbeta primers and 13 Jbeta primers. The repertoire was sequenced with immunoSEQ multiplex PCR; TCRdb's copy has only in-frame clones and lacks some. The sample contains approximately 200,000 clones, 75% to 85% of which appear only once. Sequences were obtained from PBMCs. These receptors were obtained from a woman between 18 and 30 years old in good health and CMV-seropositive.

This clone came up once. The chain has TRBV9 and TRBJ1-5; no reliable D call. Trimming took 3 bases from V and 0 from J, leaving 10 bases between them. The length of the CDR3 is 15 residues. In germline, CDR1 is SGDLS, CDR2 YYNGEE. The DNA for the CDR3 is TGTGCCAGCAGCGAGACACCTTATAGCAATCAGCCCCAGCATTTT. Amino acid sequence: CASSETPYSNQPQHF.

This clone has a single count. This rearrangement joins TRBV14 to TRBJ1-5; tentative D call: TRBD1 (6 bases). The germline V gene has CDR1 SGHDN and CDR2 FVKESK. The CDR3 covers 13 residues. The V end was cut by 2 bases, the J end by 6 bases, with 8 bases between. This CDR3 reads CASSQMTGQPQHF. As DNA, the CDR3 is TGTGCCAGCAGCCAAATGACAGGTCAGCCCCAGCATTTT.

The rearrangement links TRBV19 to TRBJ1-1; D is undetermined. Germline lookup yields CDR1 LNHDA and CDR2 SQIVND (reference sequence). This CDR3 has 17 residues. Trimming cost V 7 bases and J 0 bases, with 21 bases left between them. The CDR3 DNA follows: TGTGCCAGTACCCCTCTAGCGTCGGGTTCCATGAACACTGAAGCTTTCTTT. Translating it yields CASTPLASGSMNTEAFF. Supplemented by reference TRBV19 and TRBJ1-1, the full variable domain reads DGGITQSPKYLFRKEGQNVTLSCEQNLNHDAMYWYRQDPGQGLRLIYYSQIVNDFQKGDIAEGYSVSREKKESFPLTVTSAQKNPTAFYLCASTPLASGSMNTEAFFGQGTRLTVV.

The genes are TRBV2 and TRBJ2-5; TRBD2 matches 11 bases. Per the germline V gene, CDR1 is SNHLY and CDR2 is FYNNEI. The CDR3 covers 17 residues. J gave up 1 base and V 6 bases, and 10 bases lay outside the gene matches. For the CDR3, the DNA is TGTGCCAGCAGGACCCGCCCGGGACTAGCGGTCCAAGAGACCCAGTACTTC. It encodes CASRTRPGLAVQETQYF.

V usage is TRBV5-1 and J usage is TRBJ1-6, with D possibly being TRBD1 (6 bases). Between the trimmed V and J ends, which lost 3 bases and 9 bases, there was a span of 22 bases. Germline V gene sequence: CDR1 SGHRS, CDR2 YFSETQ. This CDR3 is 17 amino acids long. CDR3 sequence reads: CASSSSLALTGGSPLHF. The CDR3 bases are TGCGCCAGCAGCTCCTCGCTCGCCCTGACAGGAGGTTCACCCCTCCACTTT.

This chain uses TRBV6-4 with TRBJ1-5; D is possibly TRBD1 (5 bases). Trimming cost V 0 bases and J 5 bases, with 32 bases left between them. The CDR3 sequence is 22 residues long. Germline CDR1 is MRHNA and CDR2 is SNTAGT. CDR3 in amino acids: CASSDSSPTGGGLTGEDQPQHF. The CDR3 DNA is TGTGCCAGCAGTGACTCGAGTCCTACCGGGGGAGGGTTAACGGGGGAGGATCAGCCCCAGCATTTT.

This clone has more than one count but fewer than ten. The chain is built from TRBV4-1 and TRBJ2-7, with TRBD1 matching over 7 bases. CDR1 and CDR2 from the germline V gene are MGHRA and YSYEKL. This CDR3 contains 13 residues. V gave up 4 bases and J gave up 6 bases; unmatched junction bases: 6. The CDR3 DNA sequence: TGCGCCAGCAGCCCCACCCGGACAGGCGAGCAGTACTTC. Its protein is CASSPTRTGEQYF.

The rearrangement joins TRBV29-1 to TRBJ2-1; 7 nucleotides line up with TRBD1. V shed 4 bases, J shed 7 bases, and the junction held 10 bases outside the gene matches. CDR1 is SQVTM and CDR2 is ANQGSEA in the germline V gene. The CDR3 is 14 amino acids. CDR3 coding DNA: TGCAGCGTTGGGGTAGGGGGCGCAATGAATGAGCAGTTCTTC. Its protein product is CSVGVGGAMNEQFF.

This clone was detected only a few times. This rearrangement joins TRBV30 to TRBJ1-2; D not certain. Trimming took off 1 base at V and 3 bases at J, with 6 bases between the two ends. The CDR3 contains 12 residues. CDR1 and CDR2 (germline): GTSNPN, SVGIG (reference sequence). This CDR3 is CAWSGPDYGYTF. The CDR3 DNA is TGTGCCTGGAGTGGCCCAGACTATGGCTACACCTTC.

The genes are TRBV30 and TRBJ1-2; 7 bases align to TRBD1. This CDR3 contains 15 residues. Germline V gene lookup returns CDR1 GTSNPN and CDR2 SVGIG (reference sequence). Unmatched junction bases numbered 7, after V lost 0 bases and J lost 3 bases. Here the CDR3 reads CAWSVGGGAYYGYTF. In DNA form, the CDR3 reads TGTGCCTGGAGTGTCGGAGGGGGCGCCTACTATGGCTACACCTTC. Variable domain in full (rest from reference TRBV30 and TRBJ1-2): SQTIHQWPATLVQPVGSPLSLECTVEGTSNPNLYWYRQAAGRGLQLLFYSVGIGQISSEVPQNLSASRPQDRQFILSSKKLLLSDSGFYLCAWSVGGGAYYGYTFGSGTRLTVV.

The chain couples TRBV2 to TRBJ2-5; a possible D gene is TRBD2 (5 bases). TRBJ2-7 explains the end of the DNA better; the J call may be wrong. The CDR3 contains 16 residues. Germline lookup yields CDR1 SNHLY and CDR2 FYNNEI. The chain's CDR3 is CASSPGVGSSSYEQYF. DNA for the CDR3: TGTGCCAGCAGTCCCGGGGTAGGCTCTAGCTCCTACGAGCAGTACTTC.

The rearrangement uses TRBV9 and TRBJ2-3; 7 nucleotides match TRBD2. The CDR3 spans 14 residues. Per germline, CDR1 SGDLS and CDR2 YYNGEE. V shed 4 bases and J 4 bases; nucleotides not matched to a gene: 6. The CDR3 region has the DNA TGTGCCAGCAGCCGTTACGGGGGGTCAGATACGCAGTATTTT. It translates to CASSRYGGSDTQYF.

The chain has TRBV5-4 and TRBJ1-2; 11 nucleotides align to TRBD1. J lost 8 bases, V lost 0 bases, and 6 bases had no gene match. This CDR3 contains 15 residues. From germline, CDR1 is SGHNT and CDR2 YYREEE (reference sequence). The CDR3 here is CASSLAGTGGFGYTF. CDR3 DNA sequence: TGTGCCAGCAGCTTGGCCGGGACAGGGGGATTCGGCTACACCTTC.

This clone was seen a handful of times. This rearrangement joins TRBV13 to TRBJ1-1; TRBD1 matches at 8 bases. The V and J ends lost 1 base and 0 bases, in that order; junction bases with no gene match: 7. Germline CDR1 and CDR2: PRHDT and FYEKMQ (reference sequence). The CDR3 consists of 17 residues. This chain's CDR3 is CASSLERTGILNTEAFF. The CDR3 DNA reads TGTGCCAGCAGCTTAGAACGGACAGGGATATTGAACACTGAAGCTTTCTTT.

The chain is built from TRBV27 and TRBJ2-1; unclear D gene. Germline lookup yields CDR1 MNHEY and CDR2 SMNVEV (reference sequence). The CDR3 has 14 amino acids. V was cut by 4 bases and J by 5 bases, with 12 bases left in between. As DNA, the CDR3 is TGTGCCAGCAGTTCACGGCGGCGGAACAATGAGCAGTTCTTC. Encoded protein: CASSSRRRNNEQFF.

A remark on this clone: Additional DNA sequences in this sample encode the identical CDR3. The CDR3 region is CASSLSGNTIYF. DNA for the CDR3: TGTGCCAGCAGCTTATCCGGGAACACCATATATTTT. V gene TRBV7-9 combines with J gene TRBJ1-3; D gene unclear. The CDR3 totals 12 residues. CDR1 is SEHNR and CDR2 is FQNEAQ in the germline V gene (reference sequence). Trimming took off 2 bases at V and 7 bases at J, with 6 bases between the two ends.

This rearrangement joins TRBV27 to TRBJ2-1; weak D call: TRBD2 (8 bases). Germline V gives CDR1 MNHEY, CDR2 SMNVEV (reference sequence). Trimming took 5 bases from V and 4 from J, leaving 15 bases between them. This CDR3 comprises 15 residues. The CDR3 DNA reads TGTGCCAGCAGTGTTATAGCGGGACAGTACAATGAGCAGTTCTTC. Translated: CASSVIAGQYNEQFF.

With respect to this clone: The sample contains more than one DNA sequence encoding this CDR3. The chain combines TRBV5-4 with TRBJ1-1; D is undetermined. Germline CDR1 and CDR2: SGHNT and YYREEE (reference sequence). This CDR3 has 14 amino acids. Trimming took 0 bases from V and 1 from J, leaving 7 bases between them. CDR3 loop: CASSLVGGNTEAFF. DNA for the CDR3: TGTGCCAGCAGCTTGGTAGGAGGGAACACTGAAGCTTTCTTT.

The chain joins TRBV5-6 to TRBJ1-6; no firm D call. Germline lookup yields CDR1 SGHDT and CDR2 YYEEEE. The CDR3 is 14 residues long. V lost 4 bases, J lost 0 bases, and 5 bases lay in between. The CDR3 loop is CASSRDSYNSPLHF. The CDR3 bases are TGTGCCAGCAGCCGGGACTCCTATAATTCACCCCTCCACTTT.

This chain links TRBV5-1 with TRBJ1-5; a possible D gene is TRBD1 (5 bases). This CDR3 has 16 amino acids. Trimming stripped 0 bases from V and 4 bases from J, with 14 bases between. Per germline, CDR1 SGHRS and CDR2 YFSETQ. Written as DNA, the CDR3 is TGCGCCAGCAGCTTGGAACCGGGGGTAGAGAATCAGCCCCAGCATTTT. Translation: CASSLEPGVENQPQHF.

The gene calls are TRBV18 and TRBJ2-7; D not certain. Germline V CDR1 and CDR2: KGHSH, LQKENI. The V end was cut by 3 bases, the J end by 4 bases, with 10 bases between. This CDR3 region has 13 residues. The CDR3 DNA follows: TGTGCCAGCTCACCTCTAGGTCGGTACGAGCAGTACTTC. Amino acids: CASSPLGRYEQYF. The full variable domain, its missing parts supplied by reference TRBV18 and TRBJ2-7, is NAGVMQNPRHLVRRRGQEARLRCSPMKGHSHVYWYRQLPEEGLKFMVYLQKENIIDESGMPKERFSAEFPKEGPSILRIQQVVRGDSAAYFCASSPLGRYEQYFGPGTRLTVT.

This clone was seen just once. The J gene is TRBJ2-5, the V gene TRBV7-6; TRBD2 matches 9 bases. The CDR3 covers 18 residues. Germline trimming cut 1 base from V and 2 bases from J; bases unmatched to any gene: 11. Germline V lookup: CDR1 SGHVS, CDR2 FNYEAQ. Here the CDR3 DNA reads TGTGCCAGCAGCTTAGGGGTGGGCCCTGCGGGGGGGCAAGAGACCCAGTACTTC. Its protein product is CASSLGVGPAGGQETQYF.

CDR3 sequence (DNA): TGTGCCAGCAGCTTAAAAGCGGAGCTCAATGAGCAGTTCTTC. Translated: CASSLKAELNEQFF. The chain carries TRBV7-3 and TRBJ2-1; TRBD2 is a possible D gene (5 bases). The germline V gene has CDR1 SGHTA and CDR2 FQGTGA. V was shortened by 1 base and J by 6 bases, with 10 bases between the two germline ends. The CDR3 runs 14 residues.

The chain links TRBV7-3 to TRBJ2-1; 13 bases map to TRBD2. V was clipped by 4 bases and J by 7 bases; unmatched bases: 7. Germline V CDR1 and CDR2: SGHTA, FQGTGA. CDR3 length: 16 amino acids. Written as DNA, the CDR3 is TGTGCCAGCAGCTCAGGACTAGCGGGGGCCGGGAATGAGCAGTTCTTC. Translated: CASSSGLAGAGNEQFF.

The chain links TRBV12-2 to TRBJ1-2; TRBD1 is the table's D call, not checked against the DNA. TRBV12-2 is designated a pseudogene. The CDR3 consists of 14 residues. CDR3 nucleotides: TGTGCAAGTCGCTCAGCGGACAGGGCGTATGGCTACACCTTC. Translated: CASRSADRAYGYTF.

The gene calls are TRBV9 and TRBJ1-2; 7 bases align to TRBD1. There are 15 residues in the CDR3. Germline CDR1 is SGDLS and CDR2 is YYNGEE. The junction had 8 bases not matched to a gene; V was cut back by 4 bases and J by 2 bases. DNA of the CDR3: TGTGCCAGCAGCCTGACGACAGGGAGAAACTATGGCTACACCTTC. It encodes CASSLTTGRNYGYTF.